This T cell receptor beta chain was sequenced during a study of identical twins. Germline CDR1 and CDR2: DFQATT and SNEGSKA (reference sequence). With V trimmed by 5 bases and J by 8 bases, 17 bases remained unmatched. The CDR3 covers 17 residues. TCRdb reprocessed the 5' RACE reads via MiXCR and lists one record per CDR3 protein. The profile covers approximately 500,000 distinct CDR3 sequences, with approximately 25% appearing a single time and about 3% taken by the ten largest. This clonotype was counted between two and nine times. This sample also belongs to another study, concerning T cells expressing NK-cell markers.

This clonotype was obtained from a woman aged 18 to 35 in good health. The genes are TRBV20-1 and TRBJ2-1; 11 bases match TRBD2. Input material: CD4+ T cells sorted from blood. The CDR3 nucleotides read TGCAGTGCTGGGAGGGGGGGGCCAGGGACTAGCGGATATGAGCAGTTCTTC. This codes for CSAGRGGPGTSGYEQFF.